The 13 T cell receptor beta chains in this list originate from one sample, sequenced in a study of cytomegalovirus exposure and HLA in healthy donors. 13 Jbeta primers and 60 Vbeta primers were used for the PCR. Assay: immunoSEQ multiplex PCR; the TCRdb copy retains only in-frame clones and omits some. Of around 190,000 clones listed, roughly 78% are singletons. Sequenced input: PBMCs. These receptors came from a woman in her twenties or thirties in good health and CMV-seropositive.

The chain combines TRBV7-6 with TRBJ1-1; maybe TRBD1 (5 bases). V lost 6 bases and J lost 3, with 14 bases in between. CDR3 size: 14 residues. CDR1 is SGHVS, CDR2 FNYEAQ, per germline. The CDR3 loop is CASSQTTGDTEAFF. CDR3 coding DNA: TGTGCCAGCAGTCAAACCACGGGGGACACTGAAGCTTTCTTT. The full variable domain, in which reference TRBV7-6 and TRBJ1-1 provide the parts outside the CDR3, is GAGVSQSPRYKVTKRGQDVALRCDPISGHVSLYWYRQALGQGPEFLTYFNYEAQQDKSGLPNDRFSAERPEGSISTLTIQRTEQRDSAMYRCASSQTTGDTEAFFGQGTRLTVV.

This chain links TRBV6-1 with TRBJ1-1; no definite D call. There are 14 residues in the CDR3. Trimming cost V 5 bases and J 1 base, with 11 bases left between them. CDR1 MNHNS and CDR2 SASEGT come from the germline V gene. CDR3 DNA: TGTGCCAGCAGTTTGGAGCCCCAGAACACTGAAGCTTTCTTT. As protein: CASSLEPQNTEAFF.

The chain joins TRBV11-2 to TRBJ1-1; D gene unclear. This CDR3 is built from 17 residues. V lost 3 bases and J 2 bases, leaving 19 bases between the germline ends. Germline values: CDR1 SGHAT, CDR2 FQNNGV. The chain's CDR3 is CASSLRFRRMRNTEAFF. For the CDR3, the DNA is TGTGCCAGCAGCTTGAGGTTCAGGAGGATGAGAAACACTGAAGCTTTCTTT.

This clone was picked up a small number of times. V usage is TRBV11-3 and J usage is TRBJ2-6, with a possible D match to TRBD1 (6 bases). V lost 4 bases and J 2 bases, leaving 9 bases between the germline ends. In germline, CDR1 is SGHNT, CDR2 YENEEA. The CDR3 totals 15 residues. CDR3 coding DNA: TGTGCCAGCAGCTCACAGGGTACTGGGGCCAACGTCCTGACTTTC. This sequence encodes CASSSQGTGANVLTF.

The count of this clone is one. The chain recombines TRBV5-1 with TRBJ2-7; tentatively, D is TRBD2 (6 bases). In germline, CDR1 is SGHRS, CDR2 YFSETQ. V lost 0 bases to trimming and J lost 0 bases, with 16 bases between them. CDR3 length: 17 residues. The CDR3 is CASSLASAGPSSYEQYF. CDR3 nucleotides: TGCGCCAGCAGCTTGGCCAGCGCGGGGCCGAGCTCCTACGAGCAGTACTTC.

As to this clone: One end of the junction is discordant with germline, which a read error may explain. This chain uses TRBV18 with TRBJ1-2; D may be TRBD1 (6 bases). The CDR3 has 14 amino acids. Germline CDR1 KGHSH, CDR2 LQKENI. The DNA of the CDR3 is TGTGCCAGCTCACCACCGACCGCCAAGGGGGTCGGAATCTTC. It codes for CASSPPTAKGVGIF.

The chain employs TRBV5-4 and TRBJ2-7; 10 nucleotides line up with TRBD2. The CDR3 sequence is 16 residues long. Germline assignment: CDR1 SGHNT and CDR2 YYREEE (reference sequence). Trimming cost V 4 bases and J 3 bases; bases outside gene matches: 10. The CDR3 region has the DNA TGTGCCAGCAGCCCCCAGGTCCTAGCGGGAGTCTACGAGCAGTACTTC. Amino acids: CASSPQVLAGVYEQYF.

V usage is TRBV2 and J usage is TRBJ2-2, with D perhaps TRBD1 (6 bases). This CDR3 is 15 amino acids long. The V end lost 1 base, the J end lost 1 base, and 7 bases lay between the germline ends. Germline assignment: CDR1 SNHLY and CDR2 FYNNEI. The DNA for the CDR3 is TGTGCCAGCAGTGAAGAGACAGGGAACACCGGGGAGCTGTTTTTT. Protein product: CASSEETGNTGELFF. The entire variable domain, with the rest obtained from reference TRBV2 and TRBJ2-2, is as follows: EPEVTQTPSHQVTQMGQEVILRCVPISNHLYFYWYRQILGQKVEFLVSFYNNEISEKSEIFDDQFSVERPDGSNFTLKIRSTKLEDSAMYFCASSEETGNTGELFFGEGSRLTVL.

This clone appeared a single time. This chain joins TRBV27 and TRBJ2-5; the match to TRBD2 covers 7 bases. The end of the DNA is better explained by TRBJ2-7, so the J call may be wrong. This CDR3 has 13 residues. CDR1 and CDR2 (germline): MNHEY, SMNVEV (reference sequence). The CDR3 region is CASSWRERYEQYF. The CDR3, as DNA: TGTGCCAGCAGTTGGCGGGAGCGGTACGAGCAGTACTTC.

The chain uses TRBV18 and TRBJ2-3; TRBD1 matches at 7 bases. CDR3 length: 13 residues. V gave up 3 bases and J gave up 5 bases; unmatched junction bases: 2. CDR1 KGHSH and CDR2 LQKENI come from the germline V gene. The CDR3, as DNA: TGTGCCAGCTCACCCGGACAGGAAGATACGCAGTATTTT. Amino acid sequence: CASSPGQEDTQYF.

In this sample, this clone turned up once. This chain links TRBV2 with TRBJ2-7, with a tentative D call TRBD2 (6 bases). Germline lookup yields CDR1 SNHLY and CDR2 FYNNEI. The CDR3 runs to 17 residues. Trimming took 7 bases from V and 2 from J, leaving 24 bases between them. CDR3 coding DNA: TGTGCCAGCACCCGAGGGTTTGCGACTAGAGTCACCTACGAGCAGTACTTC. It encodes CASTRGFATRVTYEQYF. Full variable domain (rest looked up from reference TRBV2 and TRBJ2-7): EPEVTQTPSHQVTQMGQEVILRCVPISNHLYFYWYRQILGQKVEFLVSFYNNEISEKSEIFDDQFSVERPDGSNFTLKIRSTKLEDSAMYFCASTRGFATRVTYEQYFGPGTRLTVT.

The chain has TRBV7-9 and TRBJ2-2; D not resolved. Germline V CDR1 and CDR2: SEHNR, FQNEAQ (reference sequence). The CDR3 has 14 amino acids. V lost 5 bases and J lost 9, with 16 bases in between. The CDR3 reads CASSPPGRLRELFF. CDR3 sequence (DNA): TGTGCCAGCAGCCCTCCTGGCAGGCTGAGGGAGCTGTTTTTT.

The CDR3 here is CASRVQGAVGELFF. Written as DNA, the CDR3 is TGTGCCAGTAGGGTCCAGGGGGCGGTCGGGGAGCTGTTTTTT. V and J are TRBV19 and TRBJ2-2; 8 positions match TRBD1. CDR3 size: 14 residues. The ends lost 6 bases at V and 7 bases at J; junction bases unmatched: 7. In germline, CDR1 is LNHDA, CDR2 SQIVND (reference sequence).